This TCR beta chain is from a study of blood T cell repertoires in COVID-19. Study-level information: Italy, Spain and the United States were the sources of the convalescent and acute COVID-19 samples. Nucleic acid was either cDNA or gDNA, and it came from T cells, B-cell-depleted T cells, or PBMCs.

The V and J ends lost 1 base and 3 bases respectively, with 9 bases between them. The CDR3 runs 15 residues. Germline CDR1 is SGHDN and CDR2 is FVKESK. Per the authors' pipeline: Cell counts per sample came from amplifying reference gene primers. Assay used: immunoSEQ multiplex PCR; TCRdb lists only in-frame clones, some missing. V and J calls and clone size are given by that table; D and trimming were obtained from the DNA. This sample has 150,000 or so clones, with more than 80% found just once. Seattle's enrolled individuals joined amid active infection and were then monitored longitudinally. The source material was peripheral blood. The receptor's source is an older woman with COVID-19, enrolled during active disease. The chain joins TRBV14 to TRBJ1-4; D not resolved. CDR3 DNA sequence: TGTGCCAGCAGCCAAGGACGGACTCCTAATGAAAAACTGTTTTTT. Residues: CASSQGRTPNEKLFF.